This TCR beta chain was retrieved from a study of cytomegalovirus exposure and HLA in healthy donors. Study context: The Caucasian-associated ancestry cluster held around 76% of 300 to 500 genotyped donors.

General study results and limits: Some V segments (TRBV6-2 and TRBV6-3 among them) were excluded as indistinguishable. From TCR beta sequences, most subjects' HLA-A and HLA-B alleles were reportedly predicted accurately.

13 Jbeta primers and 60 Vbeta primers were used for the PCR. The repertoire was sequenced with immunoSEQ multiplex PCR; TCRdb's copy has only in-frame clones and lacks some. Among approximately 110,000 clones, roughly 70% were seen once, and the ten largest hold 4% to 5%. The CDR3 length is 18 residues. V was pared by 2 bases and J by 4 bases, with 21 bases between. CDR1 and CDR2 (germline): SGHTA, FQGNSA. About this clone itself: Its antigen is undetermined.

Samples came from healthy bone marrow donors. This chain joins TRBV7-2 and TRBJ1-3, with a weak D call TRBD1 (5 bases). Sequenced material: PBMCs. The receptor's source is a woman between 35 and 50 years old in good health and CMV-seropositive. In DNA form, the CDR3 reads TGTGCCAGCAGCTTAATATTTGGGGGGACTCACCTAGGAAACACCATATATTTT. Translating gives CASSLIFGGTHLGNTIYF.